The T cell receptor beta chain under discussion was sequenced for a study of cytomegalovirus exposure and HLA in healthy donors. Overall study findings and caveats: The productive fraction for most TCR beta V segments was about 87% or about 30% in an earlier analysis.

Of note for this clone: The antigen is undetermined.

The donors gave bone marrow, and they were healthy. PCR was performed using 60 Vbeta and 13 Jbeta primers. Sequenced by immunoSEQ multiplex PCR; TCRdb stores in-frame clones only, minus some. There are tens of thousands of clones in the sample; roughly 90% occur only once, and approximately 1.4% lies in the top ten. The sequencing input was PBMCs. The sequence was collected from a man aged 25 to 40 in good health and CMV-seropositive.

For the CDR3, the DNA is TGTGCCAGCAGCTTCTCAGGTTTGAACACTGAAGCTTTCTTT. As protein: CASSFSGLNTEAFF. V gene TRBV5-5 combines with J gene TRBJ1-1; D remains ambiguous. Germline V gene sequence: CDR1 SGHKS, CDR2 YYEKEE (reference sequence). V was trimmed by 2 bases and J by 0 bases, leaving 8 bases between them. The CDR3 extends over 14 amino acids.